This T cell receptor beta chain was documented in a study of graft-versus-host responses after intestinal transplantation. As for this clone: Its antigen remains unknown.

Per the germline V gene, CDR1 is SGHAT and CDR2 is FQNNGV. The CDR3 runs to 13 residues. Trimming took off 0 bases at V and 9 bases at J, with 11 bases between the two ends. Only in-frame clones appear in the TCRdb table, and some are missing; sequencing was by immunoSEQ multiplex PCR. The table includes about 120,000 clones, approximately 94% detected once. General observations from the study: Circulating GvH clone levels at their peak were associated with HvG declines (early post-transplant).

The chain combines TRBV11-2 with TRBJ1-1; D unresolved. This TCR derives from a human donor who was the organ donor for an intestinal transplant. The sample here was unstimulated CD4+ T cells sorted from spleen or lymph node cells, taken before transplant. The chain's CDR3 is CASSLDPGAKAFF. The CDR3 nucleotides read TGTGCCAGCAGCTTAGACCCTGGTGCTAAAGCTTTCTTT.